This T cell receptor beta chain came from a study of identical twins. Study outcomes and limitations: The study found that models underestimated out-of-frame TCR alpha sharing in monozygotic twins. Twins' surplus sharing was weaker for beta out-of-frame sequences. Twins shared out-of-frame alpha sequences with excess low generation probability.

As for this clonotype: The antigen is not known.

With template switching, a universal primer site was added, and the cDNA carried unique molecular identifiers. TCRdb independently ran MiXCR on the 5' RACE reads; one entry per CDR3 protein. The repertoire consists of around 1.7 million distinct CDR3 sequences, with more than 30% occurring once and the leading ten covering around 0.3%. CDR1 and CDR2 from the germline V gene are SGHTA and FQGNSA. J gave up 0 bases and V 3 bases, and 9 bases lay outside the gene matches. CDR3 length: 20 amino acids. The genes are TRBV7-2 and TRBJ2-1; TRBD2 matches at 15 bases. Sample: cord blood. This receptor was taken from a newborn girl in good health. The CDR3 loop reads CASSFRAGTSGRSSYNEQFF. The DNA for the CDR3 is TGTGCCAGCAGCTTCCGGGCCGGGACTAGCGGGAGGAGCTCCTACAATGAGCAGTTCTTC.